The 5 T cell receptor beta chains below all came from one sample that was sequenced in a study of shared clonotypes between healthy human individuals. Assay used: immunoSEQ multiplex PCR; TCRdb lists only in-frame clones, some missing. This table has around 700,000 clones, about 74% appearing once. The sequencing sample was made of memory CD4+ T cells sorted from blood. Subset denoted: CD45RA-negative fraction. The receptor source for this set is a woman aged 25 to 39 in good health.

This clone was seen a single time. This chain links TRBV15 with TRBJ2-2; TRBD2 matches 10 bases. Germline trimming cut 3 bases from V and 3 bases from J; bases unmatched to any gene: 7. Per the germline V gene, CDR1 is LNHNV and CDR2 is YYDKDF (reference sequence). CDR3 length: 17 amino acids. As DNA, the CDR3 is TGTGCCACCAGCAGGGATAGCGGGAGGAGGGACACCGGGGAGCTGTTTTTT. It is translated as CATSRDSGRRDTGELFF.

The V gene is TRBV5-1, the J gene TRBJ2-1; 10 nucleotides match TRBD2. Trimming removed 1 base from V and 10 bases from J; junction bases left unmatched: 8. Germline V gene sequence: CDR1 SGHRS, CDR2 YFSETQ. This CDR3 region has 15 residues. The CDR3 DNA follows: TGCGCCAGCAGCTTGACTAGCGGGGAAGGTTGGGAGCAGTTCTTC. Translated, it gives CASSLTSGEGWEQFF. The full variable domain, its missing parts supplied by reference TRBV5-1 and TRBJ2-1, is KAGVTQTPRYLIKTRGQQVTLSCSPISGHRSVSWYQQTPGQGLQFLFEYFSETQRNKGNFPGRFSGRQFSNSRSEMNVSTLELGDSALYLCASSLTSGEGWEQFFGPGTRLTVL.

J is TRBJ1-2 and V is TRBV28; 8 nucleotides agree with TRBD1. V was pared by 4 bases and J by 7 bases, with 11 bases of the junction left unmatched. Germline values: CDR1 MDHEN, CDR2 SYDVKM. The CDR3 is made up of 15 amino acids. CDR3: CASSSGQGGWFGYTF. In nucleotides, the CDR3 is TGTGCCAGCAGTTCCGGACAGGGTGGTTGGTTTGGCTACACCTTC.

The table lists this clone with a few counts. The rearrangement joins TRBV30 to TRBJ1-1; D ambiguous. With 4 bases removed from V and 3 bases from J, the gap between germline ends came to 15 bases. Germline V gene lookup returns CDR1 GTSNPN and CDR2 SVGIG (reference sequence). The CDR3 spans 14 residues. The DNA for the CDR3 is TGTGCCTGGAATTTTTACGGAGGGTACACTGAAGCTTTCTTT. Protein sequence: CAWNFYGGYTEAFF.

The V and J genes are TRBV7-9 and TRBJ2-1; D is possibly TRBD2 (6 bases). Trimming removed 4 bases at V and 2 bases at J, with 9 bases between. This CDR3 spans 14 amino acids. Germline CDR1 reads SEHNR; CDR2 reads FQNEAQ (reference sequence). CDR3 bases: TGTGCCAGCAGCTCGCCGGGAGCCTACAATGAGCAGTTCTTC. This codes for CASSSPGAYNEQFF.